Each of the 25 T cell receptor beta chains below was sequenced from the same sample in a study of shared clonotypes between healthy human individuals. Using immunoSEQ multiplex PCR, the repertoire was profiled, and TCRdb retains in-frame clones only, with some absent. The table includes 2 million to 3 million clones, 93% detected once. Material: naive CD4+ T cells from PBMCs. The subset is: CD45RA+ positively selected. The source is a man aged 18 to 30 in good health. Some clones in this sample may be carry-over from other donors' samples.

This clone was picked up one time. The chain employs TRBV29-1 and TRBJ2-3; 8 bases are shared with TRBD2. Trimming removed 6 bases from V and 3 bases from J; junction bases left unmatched: 8. The CDR3 sequence is 14 residues long. Per the germline V gene, CDR1 is SQVTM and CDR2 is ANQGSEA. CDR3: CSVQAGAPTDTQYF. CDR3 coding DNA: TGCAGCGTCCAAGCGGGAGCGCCTACAGATACGCAGTATTTT.

The V call is TRBV27, the J call TRBJ1-6; D is unclear. Trimming took off 8 bases at V and 4 bases at J, with 15 bases between the two ends. The germline V gene encodes CDR1 MNHEY and CDR2 SMNVEV (reference sequence). The length of the CDR3 is 15 residues. CDR3 DNA sequence: TGTGCCAGCTTAACCGTCTCAGAGTATAATTCACCCCTCCACTTT. Its translation: CASLTVSEYNSPLHF.

CDR3 nucleotides: TGTGCCATCACCCCGGGACAGGGGAACTATGGCTACACCTTC. The encoded protein is CAITPGQGNYGYTF. This chain links TRBV10-3 with TRBJ1-2, with TRBD1 identical over 10 bases. V trimming: 7 bases; J trimming: 2 bases; junction bases outside the gene matches: 4. This CDR3 is 14 amino acids long. Germline V lookup: CDR1 ENHRY, CDR2 SYGVKD.

This clone was seen only a few times. The J gene is TRBJ1-4, the V gene TRBV4-1; D gene ambiguous. This CDR3 region has 15 residues. Per the germline V gene, CDR1 is MGHRA and CDR2 is YSYEKL. V gave up 1 base and J gave up 4 bases, with 10 bases separating them. Here the CDR3 reads CASSQVRNLNEKLFF. In DNA, the CDR3 is TGCGCCAGCAGCCAAGTGCGCAACCTTAATGAAAAACTGTTTTTT.

The gene calls are TRBV14 and TRBJ2-7; the match to TRBD2 covers 7 bases. V was pared by 4 bases and J by 4 bases, with 7 bases of the junction left unmatched. This CDR3 is 14 amino acids long. Germline loops: CDR1 SGHDN, CDR2 FVKESK. The CDR3 region is CASSRQAGLYEQYF. In DNA, the CDR3 is TGTGCCAGCAGCCGTCAAGCGGGATTATACGAGCAGTACTTC. Using reference TRBV14 and TRBJ2-7 for the parts outside the CDR3, the full variable domain is EAGVTQFPSHSVIEKGQTVTLRCDPISGHDNLYWYRRVMGKEIKFLLHFVKESKQDESGMPNNRFLAERTGGTYSTLKVQPAELEDSGVYFCASSRQAGLYEQYFGPGTRLTVT.

The rearrangement uses TRBV27 and TRBJ2-1; D is undetermined. Deletions cut 5 bases from V and 7 bases from J, with 15 bases between. CDR3 length: 14 amino acids. CDR1 is MNHEY and CDR2 is SMNVEV in the germline V gene (reference sequence). CDR3 nucleotide sequence: TGTGCCAGCAGTCCCCCGCGGAGCTGGAATGAGCAGTTCTTC. As protein: CASSPPRSWNEQFF.

The V gene is TRBV12-5, the J gene TRBJ2-1; 9 nucleotides line up with TRBD2. The V segment lost 7 bases and the J segment 2 bases; nucleotides outside the gene matches: 9. The germline V gene encodes CDR1 LGHNT and CDR2 FRNRAP. The length of the CDR3 is 16 residues. The CDR3 DNA is TGTGCTAGTGCCCTGGGGGCTAGCGGGACCTACAATGAGCAGTTCTTC. This translates into CASALGASGTYNEQFF.

This chain connects TRBV7-2 to TRBJ2-3; D remains ambiguous. Trimming removed 2 bases from V and 0 bases from J, with 9 bases in between. CDR3 size: 15 residues. Per the germline V gene, CDR1 is SGHTA and CDR2 is FQGNSA. The CDR3 reads CASSLSMDSTDTQYF. The CDR3 nucleotides read TGTGCCAGCAGCTTAAGTATGGATAGCACAGATACGCAGTATTTT.

The V gene is TRBV28, the J gene TRBJ2-1; D could derive from TRBD1 or TRBD2 (6 bases each). The V end was cut by 10 bases, the J end by 11 bases, with 18 bases between. The CDR3 loop spans 12 amino acids. Germline values: CDR1 MDHEN, CDR2 SYDVKM. The CDR3 loop is CATGARRAQQFF. DNA for the CDR3: TGTGCCACGGGGGCCCGGCGGGCCCAGCAGTTCTTC.

V gene TRBV29-1 combines with J gene TRBJ2-3; D gene uncertain. This CDR3 has 13 amino acids. The germline gives CDR1 SQVTM, CDR2 ANQGSEA. The V and J ends lost 7 bases and 0 bases respectively, with 11 bases between them. This CDR3 is CSAPPPSTDTQYF. The DNA for the CDR3 is TGCAGCGCCCCGCCACCTAGCACAGATACGCAGTATTTT.

The V gene is TRBV7-9, the J gene TRBJ2-1, with 11 bases lining up with TRBD2. CDR3 length: 17 amino acids. Losses at the gene ends were 4 bases for V and 4 bases for J; bases not matched to a gene: 9. The germline gives CDR1 SEHNR, CDR2 FQNEAQ (reference sequence). The CDR3 DNA reads as TGTGCCAGCAGCTCCGCCCGACTAGCGGGACTATACAATGAGCAGTTCTTC. This translates into CASSSARLAGLYNEQFF. The complete variable domain, with remaining parts taken from reference TRBV7-9 and TRBJ2-1, reads DTGVSQNPRHKITKRGQNVTFRCDPISEHNRLYWYRQTLGQGPEFLTYFQNEAQLEKSRLLSDRFSAERPKGSFSTLEIQRTEQGDSAMYLCASSSARLAGLYNEQFFGPGTRLTVL.

CDR3 protein: CASSLGTSGTQYF. The DNA of the CDR3 is TGTGCCAGCAGCTTAGGAACTAGCGGTACGCAGTATTTT. The chain employs TRBV7-2 and TRBJ2-3, with TRBD2 matching 8 bases. V was pared by 1 base and J by 8 bases, with 2 bases of the junction left unmatched. CDR1 SGHTA and CDR2 FQGNSA come from the germline V gene. The CDR3 length is 13 residues.

J is TRBJ2-7 and V is TRBV28; D remains ambiguous. CDR1 is MDHEN, CDR2 SYDVKM, per germline. The CDR3 runs to 13 residues. Trimming left V 7 bases short and J 0 bases short, with 10 bases between. The CDR3 DNA follows: TGTGCCAGCAACGGTCAAAGCTCCTACGAGCAGTACTTC. It encodes CASNGQSSYEQYF.

J is TRBJ2-1 and V is TRBV7-3; 16 bases align to TRBD2. The germline CDR1 and CDR2 sequences are SGHTA and FQGTGA. This CDR3 region has 15 residues. The V segment lost 4 bases and the J segment 9 bases; nucleotides outside the gene matches: 3. CDR3 sequence reads: CASSSGLAGGFEQFF. As DNA, the CDR3 is TGTGCCAGCAGCTCGGGACTAGCGGGAGGGTTTGAGCAGTTCTTC.

V is TRBV29-1 and J is TRBJ1-2; 7 bases align to TRBD1. The V gene end was trimmed by 5 bases and the J gene end by 3 bases; junction bases not matched to a gene: 6. Germline V CDR1 and CDR2: SQVTM, ANQGSEA. This CDR3 comprises 13 residues. This CDR3 is CSVKPGTDYGYTF. As DNA, the CDR3 is TGCAGCGTTAAGCCCGGGACAGACTATGGCTACACCTTC.

Details on this clone: The same CDR3 is also encoded by other DNA sequences in this sample. The chain employs TRBV7-8 and TRBJ1-1; unclear D gene. The V gene's germline CDR1 is SGHVS and CDR2 FQNEAQ. The length of the CDR3 is 15 residues. Trimming removed 0 bases at V and 6 bases at J, with 14 bases between. CDR3 coding DNA: TGTGCCAGCAGCTTAGCGCTGAATGGAAAGGCTGAAGCTTTCTTT. This sequence encodes CASSLALNGKAEAFF.

This sequence joins TRBV14 and TRBJ2-7, with D perhaps given as TRBD1 or TRBD2 (6 bases each). CDR3 size: 15 residues. Trimming took 0 bases from V and 5 from J, leaving 14 bases between them. Germline V gene sequence: CDR1 SGHDN, CDR2 FVKESK. CDR3 nucleotides: TGTGCCAGCAGCCAAGACCAAAAGGGGGGTAACGAGCAGTACTTC. It specifies CASSQDQKGGNEQYF. Complete variable domain (other parts from reference TRBV14 and TRBJ2-7): EAGVTQFPSHSVIEKGQTVTLRCDPISGHDNLYWYRRVMGKEIKFLLHFVKESKQDESGMPNNRFLAERTGGTYSTLKVQPAELEDSGVYFCASSQDQKGGNEQYFGPGTRLTVT.

This clone was seen just once. The gene calls are TRBV4-3 and TRBJ2-7; maybe TRBD1 (6 bases). Germline CDR1 is LGHNA and CDR2 is YSLEER. The length of the CDR3 is 14 residues. V was cut by 1 base and J by 3 bases, with 10 bases left in between. The CDR3 spells CASSQAGQLYEQYF. CDR3 DNA sequence: TGCGCCAGCAGCCAAGCTGGACAGCTCTACGAGCAGTACTTC.

The chain recombines TRBV5-4 with TRBJ2-1; 11 bases are shared with TRBD2. The CDR3 length is 15 residues. Germline V gene data show CDR1 as SGHNT and CDR2 as YYREEE (reference sequence). Trimming took 3 bases from V and 4 from J; bases not matched to a gene: 3. CDR3 sequence (DNA): TGTGCCAGCAGCTCGGGACTAGCGGAGTACAATGAGCAGTTCTTC. It is translated as CASSSGLAEYNEQFF.

The genes are TRBV19 and TRBJ1-2, with unresolved D. The CDR3 contains 14 residues. Trimming cost V 6 bases and J 5 bases, with 16 bases left between them. Germline values: CDR1 LNHDA, CDR2 SQIVND (reference sequence). The CDR3: CASRTLAAGYGYTF. CDR3 DNA: TGTGCCAGTAGGACCCTGGCGGCTGGGTATGGCTACACCTTC.

The chain recombines TRBV29-1 with TRBJ1-1; no definite D call. Trimming took 2 bases from V and 2 from J, leaving 12 bases between them. CDR3 length: 14 amino acids. Germline values: CDR1 SQVTM, CDR2 ANQGSEA. DNA for the CDR3: TGCAGCGTTGAATGGCACTCTCCTAACACTGAAGCTTTCTTT. This gives the protein CSVEWHSPNTEAFF.

This sequence joins TRBV15 and TRBJ2-4; D is ambiguous. CDR3 size: 16 residues. CDR1 LNHNV and CDR2 YYDKDF come from the germline V gene (reference sequence). The V end lost 0 bases, the J end lost 1 base, and 10 bases lay between the germline ends. The CDR3 nucleotides are TGTGCCACCAGCAGAGAGAGTCTAGTGGCCAAAAACATTCAGTACTTC. Translation gives CATSRESLVAKNIQYF.

J is TRBJ1-6 and V is TRBV4-3; D remains unclear. This CDR3 region has 15 residues. Per germline, CDR1 LGHNA and CDR2 YSLEER. The V end lost 1 base, the J end lost 10 bases, and 14 bases lay between the germline ends. The CDR3 spells CASSQARASMSPLHF. In DNA, the CDR3 is TGCGCCAGCAGCCAAGCCCGGGCGAGTATGTCACCCCTCCACTTT.

The chain recombines TRBV14 with TRBJ2-1; TRBD2 is a possible D gene (6 bases). The CDR3 totals 15 residues. Trimming shortened V by 1 base and J by 4 bases, and 11 bases separated the two germline ends. CDR1 and CDR2 (germline): SGHDN, FVKESK. CDR3 DNA: TGTGCCAGCAGCCAAGGACTAGGGGCTTACAATGAGCAGTTCTTC. Its protein product is CASSQGLGAYNEQFF.

The chain recombines TRBV4-3 with TRBJ1-4; unclear D gene. Between the trimmed V and J ends, which lost 4 bases and 1 base, there was a span of 7 bases. The CDR3 loop spans 14 amino acids. Germline values: CDR1 LGHNA, CDR2 YSLEER. CDR3 coding DNA: TGCGCCAGCAGCCCTCTAGGAACTAATGAAAAACTGTTTTTT. This encodes CASSPLGTNEKLFF.